These 3 T cell receptor beta chains came from one sample sequenced in a study of CD8+ T cells in alopecia areata. Extracted from the samples, RNA was reverse transcribed into cDNA to serve as the sequencing template. Assay used: immunoSEQ multiplex PCR; TCRdb lists only in-frame clones, some missing. The sample consists of 150,000 to 200,000 clones, roughly 60% of them appearing once. The sample's treatment: oral pan-JAK inhibitor, 5-10 mg twice daily. The source material was CD4+ T cells sorted from blood, sampled at week 24, from a patient treated with tofacitinib. The receptors were gathered from a human donor with alopecia areata.

The rearrangement joins TRBV15 to TRBJ2-1; 8 nucleotides align to TRBD2. Germline CDR1 reads LNHNV; CDR2 reads YYDKDF (reference sequence). The V and J ends lost 1 base and 3 bases, in that order; junction bases with no gene match: 5. This CDR3 contains 16 residues. CDR3 DNA: TGTGCCACCAGCAGAGGGGAGACTAGCGACTACAATGAGCAGTTCTTC. Encoded protein: CATSRGETSDYNEQFF.

This clone was counted only a few times. The chain recombines TRBV5-1 with TRBJ1-1; TRBD1 aligns across 7 bases. Germline V gene data show CDR1 as SGHRS and CDR2 as YFSETQ. Trimming at V came to 4 bases and at J to 1 base, leaving 4 bases not matched to a gene. This CDR3 spans 14 amino acids. CDR3 bases: TGCGCCAGCAGCGAACGACAGGGGAACACTGAAGCTTTCTTT. Residues: CASSERQGNTEAFF.

The chain links TRBV4-1 to TRBJ2-3, with a weak D call TRBD1 (7 bases). The CDR3 spans 17 residues. Trimming took off 3 bases at V and 2 bases at J, with 18 bases between the two ends. Germline CDR1 is MGHRA and CDR2 is YSYEKL. CDR3 in DNA: TGCGCCAGCAGCCAGGGACTCCCCGACAGGGTCACAGATACGCAGTATTTT. The encoded protein is CASSQGLPDRVTDTQYF.